Listed below are T cell receptor beta chains from one sample, sequenced in a study of PD-L1 blockade in urothelial cancer. Method: immunoSEQ multiplex PCR; TCRdb's copy keeps in-frame clones and lacks some. Here the sample spans around 66,000 clones, more than 70% being singletons. Material: PBMCs, obtained around atezolizumab (anti-PD-L1) treatment. The receptor set was obtained from a man in his fifties or sixties with urothelial cancer. The CDR3 runs from the conserved cysteine through the conserved F or W. Each record gives: J gene, V gene, CDR3 protein.

>TRBJ2-7|TRBV29-1
CSGWTGGEQYF
>TRBJ1-2|TRBV7-2
CASSSDRAHTF
>TRBJ1-2|TRBV19
CASSATGSGYTF
>TRBJ1-2|TRBV5-1
CASSLGQGVDYGYTF
>TRBJ2-3|TRBV11-1
CASSPIGTRGGTQYF
>TRBJ2-1|TRBV6-1
CASRSGGGYNEQFF
>TRBJ1-4|TRBV6-5
CASRRTVINEKLFF
>TRBJ2-7|TRBV18
CASSPGTQVYEQYF
>TRBJ2-5|TRBV28
CASISGKETQYF
>TRBJ2-5|TRBV11-2
CASSWDRQETQYF
>TRBJ2-5|TRBV7-3
CASGNAGVETQYF
>TRBJ2-1|TRBV10-2
CASRPGLAGSEQFF
>TRBJ2-2|TRBV25-1
CASSESWNTGELFF
>TRBJ2-3|TRBV7-8
CASSSHSSPDTQYF
>TRBJ1-2|TRBV28
CASSLYLGSGSFNYGYTF
>TRBJ2-2|TRBV5-1
CASSFINGELFF
>TRBJ1-5|TRBV30
CAWSGDSRGTQHF
>TRBJ2-7|TRBV13
CASSSNVRGRYEQYF
>TRBJ1-1|TRBV19
CASTTTGLHTEAFF
>TRBJ2-1|TRBV7-6
CASSLGSPSNEQFF
>TRBJ2-1|TRBV7-9
CASSLPSGGGLAYNEQFF
>TRBJ2-7|TRBV19
CASGMGGQHEQYF
>TRBJ2-4|TRBV7-3
CASSLGGGRGINIQYF
>TRBJ1-1|TRBV6-1
CASRLTGGFDAFF
>TRBJ2-2|TRBV30
CAWSVKADTGELFF
>TRBJ2-3|TRBV18
CASSPPERGGDTQYF
>TRBJ1-4|TRBV30
CAWRRGGEKLFF
>TRBJ2-1|TRBV11-2
CASSRGLAGAGQFF
>TRBJ1-1|TRBV9
CASSVDIRGTEAFF